This T cell receptor (beta chain) emerged from a study of OX40 agonist ivuxolimab in advanced cancers. Study summary: Prior anti-PD-1, anti-PD-L1 or anti-CTLA-4 therapy was allowed; more than 30% had some. Study findings and constraints: Among expanded peripheral T cells, antigen specificity went undetermined. Researchers report that CD8+ T cells had, on average, more expanded clones than CD4+.

Assay: immunoSEQ multiplex PCR; the TCRdb copy retains only in-frame clones and omits some. The data show over 75,000 clones, around 91% seen once. Concerning this clone: The antigen remains unidentified.

The CDR3 has 14 residues. V lost 2 bases, J lost 6 bases, and 14 bases lay in between. Germline lookup yields CDR1 SGHTS and CDR2 YDEGEE. The chain links TRBV5-8 to TRBJ1-1; tentative D call: TRBD1 (5 bases). The clonotype originates from an adult with an advanced solid tumor such as melanoma, head and neck, liver or kidney cancer. The source was CD4+ or CD8+ T cells sorted from blood, collected in a trial of the OX40 agonist ivuxolimab. The CDR3 protein is CASSFAWAGAEAFF. The CDR3 DNA follows: TGTGCCAGCAGCTTCGCTTGGGCGGGGGCTGAAGCTTTCTTT.